The 21 T cell receptor beta chains reported below all come from one sample, sequenced in a study of naive and memory T cell subsets. These receptors have no known antigen. Two oligonucleotides, mixed equimolar, formed the beta constant-region primer covering TRBC1 and TRBC2. Nested alpha and beta constant-region primers with the SP2 primer drove four PCR rounds on ligated cDNA. TCRdb processed the UMI-ligation and nested PCR reads anew with MiXCR; each CDR3 protein has one entry. Among about 90,000 distinct CDR3 sequences listed, around 10% were seen once. Points from the study as a whole: Naive repertoires, especially CD8, held a few larger clonotypes, possibly memory cells re-expressing CD45RA.

Sequences were obtained from naive CD4+ T cells from blood. These receptors were collected from a human donor in good health.

This clonotype was counted only a few times. The rearrangement links TRBV12-3 or TRBV12-4 to TRBJ1-1; 9 bases line up with TRBD1. With 3 bases clipped from V and 4 bases from J, the junction kept 3 bases outside the gene matches. The CDR3 runs 14 residues. In nucleotides, the CDR3 is TGTGCCAGCAGTTTGGGACAGGGAGTCACTGAAGCTTTCTTT. Translated: CASSLGQGVTEAFF.

This clonotype was seen ten or more times. The chain links TRBV20-1 to TRBJ2-3; D is ambiguous. Trimming took off 3 bases at V and 6 bases at J, with 7 bases between the two ends. The CDR3 loop spans 11 amino acids. The V gene's germline CDR1 is DFQATT and CDR2 SNEGSKA (reference sequence). The CDR3 DNA sequence: TGCAGTGCTAGCCCGGCGGATACGCAGTATTTT. Translation gives CSASPADTQYF.

The J gene is TRBJ2-7, the V gene TRBV10-3; tentative D call: TRBD2 (6 bases). The V and J ends lost 6 bases and 9 bases respectively, with 18 bases between them. The CDR3 length is 13 residues. Looked up from germline, CDR1 is ENHRY and CDR2 is SYGVKD. CDR3 in DNA: TGTGCCATCAGGGGGATGTGGGAGGACTCGCAGTACTTC. This translates into CAIRGMWEDSQYF.

This clonotype was detected only a few times. The J gene is TRBJ2-1, the V gene TRBV7-9, with a weak D call TRBD2 (6 bases). Trimming removed 4 bases at V and 7 bases at J, with 11 bases between. There are 13 residues in the CDR3. From germline, CDR1 is SEHNR and CDR2 FQNEAQ (reference sequence). CDR3 DNA sequence: TGTGCCAGCAGCTCACTGGGGGGAAATGAGCAGTTCTTC. This codes for CASSSLGGNEQFF. The full variable domain, with the rest looked up from reference TRBV7-9 and TRBJ2-1, is DTGVSQNPRHKITKRGQNVTFRCDPISEHNRLYWYRQTLGQGPEFLTYFQNEAQLEKSRLLSDRFSAERPKGSFSTLEIQRTEQGDSAMYLCASSSLGGNEQFFGPGTRLTVL.

CDR3 in DNA: TGTGCCACCAGTGACACGACTAGGGCCTACAATGAGCAGTTCTTC. As protein: CATSDTTRAYNEQFF. The chain links TRBV24-1 to TRBJ2-1; D might be TRBD2 (6 bases). V shed 4 bases and J shed 2 bases, with 11 bases lying between them. The germline gives CDR1 KGHDR, CDR2 SFDVKD. This CDR3 has 15 residues.

There are a few counts of this clonotype. The gene calls are TRBV25-1 and TRBJ2-3, with D uncertain. The CDR3 has 16 amino acids. Trimming cost V 1 base and J 0 bases, with 11 bases left between them. Germline CDR1 is MGHDK and CDR2 is SYGVNS. The CDR3 sequence is CASSESVGFSTDTQYF. CDR3 in DNA: TGTGCCAGCAGTGAATCGGTCGGTTTTAGCACAGATACGCAGTATTTT.

The rearrangement links TRBV7-2 to TRBJ1-1; D may be TRBD1 (6 bases). The CDR3 has 16 residues. Germline V gene lookup returns CDR1 SGHTA and CDR2 FQGNSA. Trimming left V 6 bases short and J 0 bases short, with 17 bases between. The CDR3 sequence: CASSSTGTGMNTEAFF. For the CDR3, the DNA is TGTGCCAGCAGTTCGACAGGCACGGGGATGAACACTGAAGCTTTCTTT.

This clonotype was seen many times. The chain combines TRBV14 with TRBJ1-6; D is undetermined. The V gene lost 6 bases and the J gene lost 7 bases, with 13 bases spanning the gap. Germline V CDR1 and CDR2: SGHDN, FVKESK. The CDR3 length is 14 residues. CDR3 amino acids: CASRRNVDNSPLHF. CDR3 DNA: TGTGCCAGCAGGAGAAATGTAGACAATTCACCCCTCCACTTT.

The chain employs TRBV25-1 and TRBJ1-5; D not resolved. The CDR3 has 14 amino acids. Germline V lookup: CDR1 MGHDK, CDR2 SYGVNS. V was cut by 1 base and J by 5 bases, with 9 bases left in between. CDR3 in amino acids: CASSEFQTYQPQHF. Here the CDR3 DNA reads TGTGCCAGCAGTGAATTTCAGACCTATCAGCCCCAGCATTTT.

This clonotype was counted a few times. J is TRBJ2-7 and V is TRBV7-2, with D possibly being TRBD2 (7 bases). CDR3 length equals 14 residues. CDR1 is SGHTA, CDR2 FQGNSA, per germline. V shed 0 bases and J shed 5 bases, with 11 bases lying between them. CDR3 protein: CASSLAGGGHEQYF. The CDR3 DNA reads TGTGCCAGCAGCTTAGCGGGGGGGGGCCACGAGCAGTACTTC.

The chain combines TRBV20-1 with TRBJ2-2; D gene ambiguous. The V end lost 6 bases, the J end lost 0 bases, and 14 bases lay between the germline ends. The CDR3 loop spans 15 amino acids. Germline V gene data show CDR1 as DFQATT and CDR2 as SNEGSKA (reference sequence). The CDR3 bases are TGCAGTGCCGCTCGGACGGCACCGAACACCGGGGAGCTGTTTTTT. Its protein product is CSAARTAPNTGELFF.

This clonotype has ten or more counts. The chain recombines TRBV9 with TRBJ2-2; D remains ambiguous. V lost 0 bases and J lost 7, with 4 bases in between. This CDR3 has 12 residues. Germline V gene data show CDR1 as SGDLS and CDR2 as YYNGEE. CDR3 residues: CASSVVFGELFF. The CDR3, as DNA: TGTGCCAGCAGCGTAGTTTTCGGGGAGCTGTTTTTT.

This clonotype was seen more than once but under ten times. This chain joins TRBV12-3 or TRBV12-4 and TRBJ1-2; 8 bases line up with TRBD1. Unmatched junction bases numbered 8, after V lost 2 bases and J lost 6 bases. The CDR3 sequence is 15 residues long. The CDR3 nucleotides read TGTGCCAGCAGTTTACAGGGGGCGATGACAGATGGCTACACCTTC. The encoded protein is CASSLQGAMTDGYTF.

This clonotype occurred many times. This chain links TRBV7-2 with TRBJ1-6, with D perhaps matching TRBD1 (5 bases). CDR1 and CDR2 (germline): SGHTA, FQGNSA. This CDR3 contains 15 residues. V gave up 2 bases and J gave up 6 bases, with 11 bases separating them. CDR3 in amino acids: CASSLMTEINSPLHF. CDR3 DNA sequence: TGTGCCAGCAGCTTAATGACAGAAATTAATTCACCCCTCCACTTT.

This clonotype turned up a few times. Relative to the germline gene, one junction end is altered; a read error may explain this. The chain recombines TRBV20-1 with TRBJ1-6; D is possibly TRBD1 (5 bases). This CDR3 comprises 13 residues. Per the germline V gene, CDR1 is DFQATT and CDR2 is SNEGSKA (reference sequence). The CDR3 DNA reads as TGCAGTGCTAGAGATGGGGGGACCGCGGCTCTGAACTTT. Its protein product is CSARDGGTAALNF.

This clonotype occurred many times. V is TRBV6-1 and J is TRBJ2-7; D gene unclear. Deletions cut 4 bases from V and 2 bases from J, with 9 bases between. This CDR3 has 13 amino acids. Germline V CDR1 and CDR2: MNHNS, SASEGT. In nucleotides, the CDR3 is TGTGCCAGCAGTGCACAGAAAACCTACGAGCAGTACTTC. Translated: CASSAQKTYEQYF.

This clonotype was observed many times. The chain is built from TRBV6-2 or TRBV6-3 and TRBJ2-1; D remains unclear. The CDR3 extends over 15 amino acids. Trimming removed 6 bases at V and 0 bases at J, with 12 bases between. Germline CDR1 reads MNHEY; CDR2 reads SVGEGT. In DNA, the CDR3 is TGTGCCAGCAGCCCGGCCGCCCACTCCTACAATGAGCAGTTCTTC. Its protein is CASSPAAHSYNEQFF.

There are a few counts of this clonotype. The CDR3 sequence: CASSYSTVGNTEAFF. The CDR3 DNA follows: TGTGCCAGCAGTTACTCGACAGTCGGAAACACTGAAGCTTTCTTT. The chain recombines TRBV6-2 or TRBV6-3 with TRBJ1-1; TRBD1 might be the D (5 bases). CDR1 is MNHEY, CDR2 SVGEGT, per germline. The V and J ends lost 0 bases and 2 bases respectively, with 10 bases between them. CDR3 size: 15 residues.

V usage is TRBV10-2 and J usage is TRBJ1-1; D is perhaps TRBD1 (6 bases). Germline V CDR1 and CDR2: WSHSY, SAAADI. There are 15 residues in the CDR3. The V gene lost 11 bases and the J gene lost 4 bases, with 23 bases spanning the gap. The CDR3 bases are TGCGCCTCTACGGGGACACCTAACACCGGCACTGAAGCTTTCTTT. As protein: CASTGTPNTGTEAFF.

The V and J genes are TRBV7-4 and TRBJ2-7; a possible D gene is TRBD2 (6 bases). The CDR3 runs to 15 residues. Germline values: CDR1 SGHVT, CDR2 SQSDAQ. V lost 2 bases to trimming and J lost 3 bases, with 14 bases between them. This chain's CDR3 is CASSLKAGSVYEQYF. As DNA, the CDR3 is TGTGCCAGCAGCTTAAAAGCGGGCAGCGTCTACGAGCAGTACTTC.

In its sample, this clonotype was seen a few times. This sequence joins TRBV21-1 and TRBJ2-5. TRBV21-1 is marked as a pseudogene. This CDR3 comprises 12 residues. CDR3 DNA sequence: TGTGCCAGCATCGGCAAACAAGAGACCCAGTACTTC. It codes for CASIGKQETQYF.